This T cell receptor beta chain was sequenced during a study of OX40 agonist ivuxolimab in advanced cancers. Trimming removed 1 base from V and 0 bases from J, with 7 bases in between. There are 15 residues in the CDR3. The germline CDR1 and CDR2 sequences are SGHRS and YFSETQ. Produced via immunoSEQ multiplex PCR; TCRdb's table is partial and in-frame only. The sample yields over 100,000 clones, 90% to 95% seen once. The chain recombines TRBV5-1 with TRBJ2-2, with a tentative D call TRBD2 (6 bases). The specimen was CD4+ or CD8+ T cells sorted from blood, collected in a trial of the OX40 agonist ivuxolimab. The receptor was derived from an adult with an advanced solid tumor such as melanoma, head and neck, liver or kidney cancer. The CDR3 region is CASSLLAPNTGELFF. In DNA, the CDR3 is TGCGCCAGCAGCTTGCTAGCGCCGAACACCGGGGAGCTGTTTTTT.